This section outlines one T cell receptor (beta chain) sequence together with its context. The antigen is unknown. Measured with immunoSEQ multiplex PCR; TCRdb has only the in-frame clones, and not every one. This sample has fewer than 90,000 clones, with roughly 87% found just once. Autoimmune disease history or systemic immunosuppression disqualified patients. The sample belongs to a study of OX40 agonist ivuxolimab in advanced cancers. Broader study findings: Averaging showed that CD8+ T cells had more expanded clones than CD4+ did. Among some nonresponders, normalized T-cell clonal expansion was also low.

The sequenced sample was CD4+ or CD8+ T cells sorted from blood, obtained in a trial of the OX40 agonist ivuxolimab. The sequence derives from an adult with an advanced solid tumor such as melanoma, head and neck, liver or kidney cancer.

The CDR3 DNA sequence: TGTGCCAGCAGGGCTAGCGGGGGGGGAGATACGCAGTATTTT. Amino acids: CASRASGGGDTQYF. This rearrangement joins TRBV6-5 to TRBJ2-3, with TRBD2 matching 12 bases. CDR3 length: 14 residues. The germline V gene encodes CDR1 MNHEY and CDR2 SVGAGI. V dropped 6 bases and J dropped 5; count of bases not matched to a gene: 3.